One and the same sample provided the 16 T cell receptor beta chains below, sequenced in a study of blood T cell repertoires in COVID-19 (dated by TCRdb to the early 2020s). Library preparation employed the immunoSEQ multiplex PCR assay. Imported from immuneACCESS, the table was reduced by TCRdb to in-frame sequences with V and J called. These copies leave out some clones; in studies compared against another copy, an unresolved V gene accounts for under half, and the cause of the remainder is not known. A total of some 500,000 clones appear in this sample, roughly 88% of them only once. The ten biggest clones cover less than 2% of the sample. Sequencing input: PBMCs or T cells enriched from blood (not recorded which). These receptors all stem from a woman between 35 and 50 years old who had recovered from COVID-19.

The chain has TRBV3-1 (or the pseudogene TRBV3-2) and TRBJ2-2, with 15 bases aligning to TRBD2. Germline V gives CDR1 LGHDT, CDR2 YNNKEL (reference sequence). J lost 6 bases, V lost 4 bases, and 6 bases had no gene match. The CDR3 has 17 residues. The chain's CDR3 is CASSPGLAGGRPGELFF. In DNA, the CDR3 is TGTGCCAGCAGCCCCGGACTAGCGGGAGGGCGTCCCGGGGAGCTGTTTTTT.

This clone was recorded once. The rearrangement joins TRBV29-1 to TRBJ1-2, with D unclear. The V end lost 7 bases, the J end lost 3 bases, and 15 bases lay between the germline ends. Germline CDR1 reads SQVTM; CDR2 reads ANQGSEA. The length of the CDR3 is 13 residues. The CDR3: CSAGPQDYYGYTF. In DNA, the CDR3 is TGCAGCGCCGGCCCCCAGGATTACTATGGCTACACCTTC.

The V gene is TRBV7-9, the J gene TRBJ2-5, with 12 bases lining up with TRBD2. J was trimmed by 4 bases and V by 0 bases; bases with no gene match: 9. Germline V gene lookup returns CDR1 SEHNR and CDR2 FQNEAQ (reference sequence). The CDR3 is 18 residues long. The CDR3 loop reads CASSLARLAGGGGETQYF. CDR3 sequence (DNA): TGTGCCAGCAGCTTAGCGCGGCTAGCGGGAGGGGGCGGAGAGACCCAGTACTTC.

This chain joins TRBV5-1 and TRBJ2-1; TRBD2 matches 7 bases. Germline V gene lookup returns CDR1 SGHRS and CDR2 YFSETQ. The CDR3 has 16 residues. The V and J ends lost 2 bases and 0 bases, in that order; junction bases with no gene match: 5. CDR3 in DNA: TGCGCCAGCAGCTTCCTAGCGGTTAGCTCCTACAATGAGCAGTTCTTC. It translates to CASSFLAVSSYNEQFF.

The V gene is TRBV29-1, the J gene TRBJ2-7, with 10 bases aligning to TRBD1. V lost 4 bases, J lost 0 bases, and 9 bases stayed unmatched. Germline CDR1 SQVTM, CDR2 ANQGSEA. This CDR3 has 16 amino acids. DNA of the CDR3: TGCAGCGTTGTAAAGACAGGGGGCAAGAACTCCTACGAGCAGTACTTC. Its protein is CSVVKTGGKNSYEQYF.

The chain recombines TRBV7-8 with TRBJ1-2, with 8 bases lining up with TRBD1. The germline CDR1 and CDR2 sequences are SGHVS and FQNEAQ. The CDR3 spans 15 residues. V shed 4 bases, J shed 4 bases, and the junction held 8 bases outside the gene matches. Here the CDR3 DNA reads TGTGCCAGCAGCTACCAAGGACAGGGAGGCTATGGCTACACCTTC. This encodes CASSYQGQGGYGYTF.

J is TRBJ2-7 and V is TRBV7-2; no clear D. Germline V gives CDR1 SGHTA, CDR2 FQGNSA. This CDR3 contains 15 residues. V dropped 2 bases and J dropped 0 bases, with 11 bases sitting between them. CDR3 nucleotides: TGTGCCAGCAGCTTAATTCCTTCCCTCTCCTACGAGCAGTACTTC. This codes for CASSLIPSLSYEQYF. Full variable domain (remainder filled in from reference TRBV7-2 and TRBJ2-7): GAGVSQSPSNKVTEKGKDVELRCDPISGHTALYWYRQSLGQGLEFLIYFQGNSAPDKSGLPSDRFSAERTGGSVSTLTIQRTQQEDSAVYLCASSLIPSLSYEQYFGPGTRLTVT.

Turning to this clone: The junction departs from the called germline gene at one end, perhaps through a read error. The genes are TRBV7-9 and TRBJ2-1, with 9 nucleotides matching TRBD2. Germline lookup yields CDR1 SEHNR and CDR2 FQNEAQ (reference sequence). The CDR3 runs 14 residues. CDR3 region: CASNLAGARNEQFF. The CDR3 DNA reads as TGTGCCAGCAACTTAGCGGGAGCAAGGAATGAGCAGTTCTTC. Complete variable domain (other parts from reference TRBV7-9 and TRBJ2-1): DTGVSQNPRHKITKRGQNVTFRCDPISEHNRLYWYRQTLGQGPEFLTYFQNEAQLEKSRLLSDRFSAERPKGSFSTLEIQRTEQGDSAMYLCASNLAGARNEQFFGPGTRLTVL.

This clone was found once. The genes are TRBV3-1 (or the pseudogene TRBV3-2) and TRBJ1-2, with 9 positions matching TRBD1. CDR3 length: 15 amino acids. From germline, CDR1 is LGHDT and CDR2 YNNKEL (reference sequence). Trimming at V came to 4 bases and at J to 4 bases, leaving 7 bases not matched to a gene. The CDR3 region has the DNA TGTGCCAGCAGCCCGGGACAGGGTGACCGCTATGGCTACACCTTC. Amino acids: CASSPGQGDRYGYTF.

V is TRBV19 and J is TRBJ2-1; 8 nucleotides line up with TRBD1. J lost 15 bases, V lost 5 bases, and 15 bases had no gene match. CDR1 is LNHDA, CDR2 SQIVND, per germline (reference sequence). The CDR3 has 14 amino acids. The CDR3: CASSPRQGMMIGFF. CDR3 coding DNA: TGTGCCAGTAGTCCCCGACAGGGGATGATGATTGGGTTCTTC.

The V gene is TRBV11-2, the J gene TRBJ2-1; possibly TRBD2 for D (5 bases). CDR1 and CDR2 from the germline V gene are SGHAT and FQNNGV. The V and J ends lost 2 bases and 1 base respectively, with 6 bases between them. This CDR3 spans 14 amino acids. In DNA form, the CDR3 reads TGTGCCAGCAGCTTAACGGGATCCTACAATGAGCAGTTCTTC. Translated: CASSLTGSYNEQFF.

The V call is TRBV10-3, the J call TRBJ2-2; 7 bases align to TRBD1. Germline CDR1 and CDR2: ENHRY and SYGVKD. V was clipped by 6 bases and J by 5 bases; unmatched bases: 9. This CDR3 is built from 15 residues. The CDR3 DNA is TGTGCCATCAGGAAAGACAGGGCCGGTACCGGGGAGCTGTTTTTT. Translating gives CAIRKDRAGTGELFF.

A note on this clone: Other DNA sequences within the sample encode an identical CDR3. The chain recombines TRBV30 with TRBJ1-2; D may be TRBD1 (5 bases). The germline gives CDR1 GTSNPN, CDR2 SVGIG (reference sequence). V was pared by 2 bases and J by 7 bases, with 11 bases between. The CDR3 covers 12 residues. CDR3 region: CAWSPQGGGYTF. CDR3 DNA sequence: TGTGCCTGGAGTCCCCAGGGTGGTGGCTACACCTTC.

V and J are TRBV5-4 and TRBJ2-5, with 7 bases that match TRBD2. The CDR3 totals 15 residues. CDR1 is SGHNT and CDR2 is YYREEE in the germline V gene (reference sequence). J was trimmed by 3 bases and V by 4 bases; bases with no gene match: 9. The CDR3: CASSVPGGRKETQYF. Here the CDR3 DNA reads TGTGCCAGCAGCGTGCCGGGCGGGAGAAAAGAGACCCAGTACTTC.

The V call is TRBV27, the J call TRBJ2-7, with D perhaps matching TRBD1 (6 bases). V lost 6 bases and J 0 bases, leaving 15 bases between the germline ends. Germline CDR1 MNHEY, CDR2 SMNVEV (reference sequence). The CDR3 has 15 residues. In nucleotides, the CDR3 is TGTGCCAGCAGGACCCGGACAGCGAGCTCCTACGAGCAGTACTTC. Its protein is CASRTRTASSYEQYF.

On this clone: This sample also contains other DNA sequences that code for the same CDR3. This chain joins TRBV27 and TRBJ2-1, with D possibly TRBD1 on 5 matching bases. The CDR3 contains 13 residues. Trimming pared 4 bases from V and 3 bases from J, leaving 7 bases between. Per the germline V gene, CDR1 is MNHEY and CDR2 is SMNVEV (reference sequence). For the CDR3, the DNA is TGTGCCAGCAGTTATAGGGGCTACAATGAGCAGTTCTTC. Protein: CASSYRGYNEQFF.